These T cell receptor beta chains were read from a single sample in a study of T cell changes during pregnancy in multiple sclerosis. Produced via immunoSEQ multiplex PCR; TCRdb's table is partial and in-frame only. The sample records over 60,000 clones, 80% to 95% being singletons. Specimen: peripheral blood, collected in the first trimester of pregnancy. These receptors were obtained from a female donor with multiple sclerosis, enrolled in a pregnancy study. CDR3s include the opening cysteine and the closing phenylalanine or tryptophan.

TRBV9	TRBJ2-5	CASSVAPVETQYF
TRBV30	TRBJ1-1	CVLVGTARGNTEAFF
TRBV5-4	TRBJ2-3	CASSHSGLTDTQYF
TRBV7-2	TRBJ1-2	CASSMRTLNYGYTF
TRBV10-3	TRBJ1-1	CAITSGQGGEQTEAFF
TRBV2	TRBJ2-7	CASSRQVLYEQYF
TRBV9	TRBJ1-6	CASSVETGPGSPLHF
TRBV7-6	TRBJ2-6	CASSSAGNAGANVLTF
TRBV2	TRBJ2-7	CASSDSSYEQYF
TRBV5-1	TRBJ2-5	CASSGTGSNGETQYF
TRBV9	TRBJ2-1	CASSPNPHSDEQFF
TRBV11-1	TRBJ2-5	CASSPTGHQETQYF
TRBV5-1	TRBJ2-7	CASSFGGPSYEQYF
TRBV5-4	TRBJ2-7	CASSRGQYGEQYF
TRBV21-1	TRBJ2-2	CASSKAHRVANTGELFF
TRBV4-2	TRBJ2-5	CASSRERGAGETQYF
TRBV30	TRBJ2-2	CAWNPGTSGRAGTGELFF
TRBV7-3	TRBJ2-1	CASSLPRGGGNNNEQFF
TRBV6-6	TRBJ2-7	CASSPGLGYEQYF
TRBV10-2	TRBJ2-3	CASRDRNQDTQYF
TRBV18	TRBJ1-3	CASSLQGTGNTIYF
TRBV6-1	TRBJ1-4	CASSPGQGHNEKLFF